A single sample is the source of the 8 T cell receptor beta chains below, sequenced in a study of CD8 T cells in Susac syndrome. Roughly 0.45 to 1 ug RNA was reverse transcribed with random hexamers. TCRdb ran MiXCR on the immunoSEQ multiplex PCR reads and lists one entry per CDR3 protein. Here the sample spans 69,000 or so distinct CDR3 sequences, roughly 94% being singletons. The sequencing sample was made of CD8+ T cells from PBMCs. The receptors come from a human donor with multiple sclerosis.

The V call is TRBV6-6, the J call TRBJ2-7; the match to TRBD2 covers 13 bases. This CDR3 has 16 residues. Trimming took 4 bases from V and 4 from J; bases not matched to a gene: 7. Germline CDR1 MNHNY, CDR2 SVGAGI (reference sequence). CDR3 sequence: CASSFYTSGRAYEQYF. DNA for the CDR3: TGTGCCAGCAGTTTCTACACTAGCGGGAGGGCGTACGAGCAGTACTTC.

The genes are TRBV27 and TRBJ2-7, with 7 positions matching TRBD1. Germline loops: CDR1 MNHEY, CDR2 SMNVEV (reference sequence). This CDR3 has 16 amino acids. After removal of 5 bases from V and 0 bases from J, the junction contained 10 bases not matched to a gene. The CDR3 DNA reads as TGTGCCAGCAGTCCCTCGGACAGGACCAGCTCCTACGAGCAGTACTTC. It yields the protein CASSPSDRTSSYEQYF.

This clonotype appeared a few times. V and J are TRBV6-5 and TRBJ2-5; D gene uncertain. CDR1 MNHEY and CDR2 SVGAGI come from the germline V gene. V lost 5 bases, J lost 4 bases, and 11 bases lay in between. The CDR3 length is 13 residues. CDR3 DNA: TGTGCCAGCAGTCTGGGGTTGGTAGAGACCCAGTACTTC. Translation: CASSLGLVETQYF.

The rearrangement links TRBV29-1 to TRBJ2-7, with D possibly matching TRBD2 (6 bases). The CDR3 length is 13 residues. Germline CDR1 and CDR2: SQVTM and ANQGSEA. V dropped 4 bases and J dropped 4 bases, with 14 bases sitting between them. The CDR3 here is CSVVKEGWYEQYF. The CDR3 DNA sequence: TGCAGCGTTGTTAAGGAGGGATGGTACGAGCAGTACTTC.

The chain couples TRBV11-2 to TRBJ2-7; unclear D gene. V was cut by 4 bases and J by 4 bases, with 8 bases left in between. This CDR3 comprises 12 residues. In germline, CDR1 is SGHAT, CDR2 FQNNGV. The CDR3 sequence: CASSYDGYEQYF. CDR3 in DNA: TGTGCCAGCAGCTACGACGGATACGAGCAGTACTTC.

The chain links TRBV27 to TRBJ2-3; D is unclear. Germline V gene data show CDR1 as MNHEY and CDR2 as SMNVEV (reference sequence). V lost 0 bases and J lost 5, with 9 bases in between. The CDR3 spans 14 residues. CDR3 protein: CASSLSPRVDTQYF. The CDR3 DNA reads TGTGCCAGCAGTTTATCCCCCCGGGTAGATACGCAGTATTTT.

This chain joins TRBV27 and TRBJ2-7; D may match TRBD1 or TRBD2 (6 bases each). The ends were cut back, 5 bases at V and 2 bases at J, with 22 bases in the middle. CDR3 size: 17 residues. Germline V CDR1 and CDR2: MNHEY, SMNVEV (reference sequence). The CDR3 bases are TGTGCCAGCAGTCCCCGTCATTGGAGGGGGAAAGCCTACGAGCAGTACTTC. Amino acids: CASSPRHWRGKAYEQYF.

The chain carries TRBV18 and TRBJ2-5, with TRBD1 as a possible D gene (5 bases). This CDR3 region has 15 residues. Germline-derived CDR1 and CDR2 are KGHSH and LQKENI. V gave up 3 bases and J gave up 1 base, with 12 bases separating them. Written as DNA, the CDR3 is TGTGCCAGCTCACCGCCTGACAGATCCCAAGAGACCCAGTACTTC. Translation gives CASSPPDRSQETQYF. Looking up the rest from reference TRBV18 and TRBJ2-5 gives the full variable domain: NAGVMQNPRHLVRRRGQEARLRCSPMKGHSHVYWYRQLPEEGLKFMVYLQKENIIDESGMPKERFSAEFPKEGPSILRIQQVVRGDSAAYFCASSPPDRSQETQYFGPGTRLLVL.